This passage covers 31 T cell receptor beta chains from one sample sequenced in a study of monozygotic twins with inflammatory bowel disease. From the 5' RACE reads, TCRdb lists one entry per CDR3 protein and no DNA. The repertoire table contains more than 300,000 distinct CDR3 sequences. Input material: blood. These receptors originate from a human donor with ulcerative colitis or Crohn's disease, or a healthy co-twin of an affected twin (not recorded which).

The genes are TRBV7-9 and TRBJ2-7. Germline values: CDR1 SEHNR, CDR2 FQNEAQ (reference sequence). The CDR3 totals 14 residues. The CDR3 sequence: CASSLKSLGNEQYF.

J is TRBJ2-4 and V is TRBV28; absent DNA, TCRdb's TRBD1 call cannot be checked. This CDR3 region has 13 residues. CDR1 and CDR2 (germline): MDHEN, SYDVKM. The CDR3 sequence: CASSLRGANIQYF.

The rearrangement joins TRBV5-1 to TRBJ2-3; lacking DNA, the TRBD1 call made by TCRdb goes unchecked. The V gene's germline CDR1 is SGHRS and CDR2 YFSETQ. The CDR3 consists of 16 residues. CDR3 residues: CASSLSGQANTDTQYF.

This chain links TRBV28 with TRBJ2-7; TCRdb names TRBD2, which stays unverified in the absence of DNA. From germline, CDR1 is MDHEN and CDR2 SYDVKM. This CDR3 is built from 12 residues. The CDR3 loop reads CASRAFQYEQYF.

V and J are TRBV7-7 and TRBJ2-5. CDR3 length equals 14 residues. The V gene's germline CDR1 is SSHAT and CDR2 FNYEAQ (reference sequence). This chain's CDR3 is CASSAKGIQETQYF. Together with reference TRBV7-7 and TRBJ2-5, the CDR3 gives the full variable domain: GAGVSQSPRYKVTKRGQDVTLRCDPISSHATLYWYQQALGQGPEFLTYFNYEAQPDKSGLPSDRFSAERPEGSISTLTIQRTEQRDSAMYRCASSAKGIQETQYFGPGTRLLVL.

Here the CDR3 reads CASSYVDQPQHF. The genes are TRBV6-6 and TRBJ1-5. CDR3 length: 12 amino acids. Germline V gene sequence: CDR1 MNHNY, CDR2 SVGAGI (reference sequence).

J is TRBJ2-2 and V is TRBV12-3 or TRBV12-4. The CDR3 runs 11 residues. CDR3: CASSSGTELFF.

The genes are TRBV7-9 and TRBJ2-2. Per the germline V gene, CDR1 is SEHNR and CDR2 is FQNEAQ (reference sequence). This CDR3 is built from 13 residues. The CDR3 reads CASSLFITGELFF.

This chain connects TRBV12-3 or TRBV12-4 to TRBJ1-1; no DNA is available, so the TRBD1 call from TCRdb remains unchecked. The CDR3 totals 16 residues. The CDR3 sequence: CASSFGRGVEKTEAFF.

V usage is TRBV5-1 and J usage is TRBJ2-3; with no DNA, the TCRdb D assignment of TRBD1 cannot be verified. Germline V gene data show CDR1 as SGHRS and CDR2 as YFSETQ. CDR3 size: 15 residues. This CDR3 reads CASSLQSGGTDTQYF.

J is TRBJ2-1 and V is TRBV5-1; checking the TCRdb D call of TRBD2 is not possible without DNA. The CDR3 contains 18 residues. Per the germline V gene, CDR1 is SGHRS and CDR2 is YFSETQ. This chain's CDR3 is CASNSLASGGPRYNEQFF.

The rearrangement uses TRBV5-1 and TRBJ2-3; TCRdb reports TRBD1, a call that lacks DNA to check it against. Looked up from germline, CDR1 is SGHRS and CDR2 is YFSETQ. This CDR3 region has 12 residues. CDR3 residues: CASRVGADTQYF.

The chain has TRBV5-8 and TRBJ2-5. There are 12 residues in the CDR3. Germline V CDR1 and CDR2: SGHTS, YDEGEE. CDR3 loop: CASSFEQETQYF.

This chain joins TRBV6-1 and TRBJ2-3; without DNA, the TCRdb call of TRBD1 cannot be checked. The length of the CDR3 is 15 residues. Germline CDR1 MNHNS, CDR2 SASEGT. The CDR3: CATRAPKGGTDTQYF.

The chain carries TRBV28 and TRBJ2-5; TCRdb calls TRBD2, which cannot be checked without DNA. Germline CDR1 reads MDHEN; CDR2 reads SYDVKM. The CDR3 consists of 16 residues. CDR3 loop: CASSLSGTRVSETQYF.

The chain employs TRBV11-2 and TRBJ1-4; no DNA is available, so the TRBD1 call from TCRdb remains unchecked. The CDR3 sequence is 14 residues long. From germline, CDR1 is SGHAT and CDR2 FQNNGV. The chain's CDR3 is CASSLTGGGEKLFF.

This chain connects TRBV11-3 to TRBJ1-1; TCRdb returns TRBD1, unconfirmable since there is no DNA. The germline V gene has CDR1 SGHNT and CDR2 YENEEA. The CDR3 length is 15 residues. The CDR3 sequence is CASSLDPGMNTEAFF.

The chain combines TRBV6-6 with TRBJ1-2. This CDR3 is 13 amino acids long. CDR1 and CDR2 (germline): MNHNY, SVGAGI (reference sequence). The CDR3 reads CASSYRIEGGYTF.

CDR3 loop: CASSTPGRGMRYF. The chain uses TRBV7-2 and TRBJ2-7; TCRdb selects TRBD1, and the lack of DNA leaves this call unchecked. The germline CDR1 and CDR2 sequences are SGHTA and FQGNSA. CDR3 length: 13 residues.

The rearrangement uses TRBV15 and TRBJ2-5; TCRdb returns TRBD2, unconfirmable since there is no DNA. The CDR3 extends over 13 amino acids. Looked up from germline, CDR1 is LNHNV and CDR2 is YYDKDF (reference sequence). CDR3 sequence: CATSFQLGKAQYF.

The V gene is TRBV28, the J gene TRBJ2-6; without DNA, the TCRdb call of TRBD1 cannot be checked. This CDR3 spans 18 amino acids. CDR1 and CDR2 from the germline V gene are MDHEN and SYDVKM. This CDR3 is CASSLAGTVRVGANVLTF. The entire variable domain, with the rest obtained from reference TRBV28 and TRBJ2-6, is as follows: DVKVTQSSRYLVKRTGEKVFLECVQDMDHENMFWYRQDPGLGLRLIYFSYDVKMKEKGDIPEGYSVSREKKERFSLILESASTNQTSMYLCASSLAGTVRVGANVLTFGAGSRLTVL.

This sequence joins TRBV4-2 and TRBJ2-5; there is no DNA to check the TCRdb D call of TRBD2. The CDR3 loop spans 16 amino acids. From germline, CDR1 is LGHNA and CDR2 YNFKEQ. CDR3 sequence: CASSQDGRVGLKTQYF.

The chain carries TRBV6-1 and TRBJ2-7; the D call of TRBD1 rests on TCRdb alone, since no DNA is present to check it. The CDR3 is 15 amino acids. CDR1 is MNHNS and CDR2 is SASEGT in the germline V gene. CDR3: CASRVDRTASYEQYF.

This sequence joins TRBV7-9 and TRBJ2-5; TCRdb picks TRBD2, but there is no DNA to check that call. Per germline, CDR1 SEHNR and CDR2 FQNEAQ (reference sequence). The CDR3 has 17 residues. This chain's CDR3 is CASSSQRGISLQETQYF.

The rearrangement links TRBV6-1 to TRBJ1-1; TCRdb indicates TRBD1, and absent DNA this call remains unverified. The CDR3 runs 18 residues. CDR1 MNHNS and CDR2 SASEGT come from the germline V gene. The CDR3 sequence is CASIPGGGQGRWGTEAFF.

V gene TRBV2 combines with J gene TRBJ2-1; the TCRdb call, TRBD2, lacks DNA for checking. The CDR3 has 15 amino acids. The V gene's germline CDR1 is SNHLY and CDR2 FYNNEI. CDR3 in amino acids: CASRRASGGYNEQFF.

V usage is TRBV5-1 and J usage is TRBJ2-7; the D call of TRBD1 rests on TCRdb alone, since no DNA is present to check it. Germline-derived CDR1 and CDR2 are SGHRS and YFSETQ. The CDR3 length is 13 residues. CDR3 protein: CASSPGGGREQYF. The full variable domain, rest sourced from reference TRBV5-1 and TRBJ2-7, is KAGVTQTPRYLIKTRGQQVTLSCSPISGHRSVSWYQQTPGQGLQFLFEYFSETQRNKGNFPGRFSGRQFSNSRSEMNVSTLELGDSALYLCASSPGGGREQYFGPGTRLTVT.

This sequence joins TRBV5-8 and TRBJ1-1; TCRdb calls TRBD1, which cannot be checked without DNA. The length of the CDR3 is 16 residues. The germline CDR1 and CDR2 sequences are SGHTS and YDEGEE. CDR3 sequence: CASSDGTGAMNTEAFF.

The CDR3 loop is CSAGPPGVRGVNEQFF. The genes are TRBV20-1 and TRBJ2-1; TCRdb selects TRBD1, and the lack of DNA leaves this call unchecked. Germline V CDR1 and CDR2: DFQATT, SNEGSKA (reference sequence). This CDR3 has 16 residues.

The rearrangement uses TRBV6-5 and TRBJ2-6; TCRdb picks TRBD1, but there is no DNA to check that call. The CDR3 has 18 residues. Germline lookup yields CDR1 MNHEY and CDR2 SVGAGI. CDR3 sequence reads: CASSYTWTGRSGANVLTF.

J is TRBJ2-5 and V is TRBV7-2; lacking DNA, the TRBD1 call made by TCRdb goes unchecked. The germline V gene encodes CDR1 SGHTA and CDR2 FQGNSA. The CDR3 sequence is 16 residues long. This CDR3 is CASSFPPGQKQETQYF.